This T cell receptor beta chain was identified in a study of T cells expressing NK-cell markers. The wider study: The TCR beta repertoires were obtained from sorted CD3+CD56+NKG2C+, CD3+CD56+NKG2C- and CD3+CD56-NKG2C+ T cells. Most of the eight sequenced donors tested HCMV-seropositive; one tested seronegative.

From its re-call of the 5' RACE reads, TCRdb lists each CDR3 protein once, without DNA. The sample totals roughly 180,000 distinct CDR3 sequences; its top ten clones hold around 21%. The CDR3 has 16 amino acids. The V gene's germline CDR1 is MNHEY and CDR2 SMNVEV (reference sequence). A word on this clonotype: No antigen is known for it.

Study results and caveats: Topping the CD3+CD56-NKG2C+ fraction as well were these clonotypes, in a handful of donors. The HCMV specificity of the expanded NKG2C+ T cell clones stayed unresolved.

The chain has TRBV27 and TRBJ2-5; TCRdb indicates TRBD1, and absent DNA this call remains unverified. The specimen sequenced was blood T cells: a sorted CD56 or NKG2C T cell subset, CD4+ or CD8+ T cells, or bulk PBMC T cells (not recorded which). The sequence was obtained from a man aged 18-69 years in good health. This CDR3 is CASSLWGTGFGETQYF.